These 30 T cell receptor beta chains were all obtained from the same sample, sequenced in a study of T-cell reconstitution after alpha-beta-depleted transplantation in children (dated by TCRdb to about 2016). The receptor library was made with PCR. The run used an Illumina HiSeq 2500. TCR libraries were prepared with molecular barcoding, using unique molecular identifiers to normalize TCRbeta repertoire quantification. TCRdb passed the public sequencing reads through fastp at Q25 and MiXCR, retaining productive beta sequences. When rows share a CDR3 protein, they turn into one entry using the most common DNA and genes. This sample holds roughly 490,000 distinct CDR3 sequences; over 9.5% were observed only once. Around 15% of the sample belongs to the ten largest clones. Taken with the paper, the label for treatment or condition translates to: allogeneic hematopoietic cell transplantation with graft depleted of TCRalphabeta T cells and CD19 B cells.

Source: PBMCs, mostly from graft donor cells, taken 180 days after TCRalphabeta/CD19-depleted stem cell transplant. Receptors were obtained from a female patient between 2 and 15 years old who had a stem cell transplant for aplastic anemia, so the T cells may come from the graft donor.

The chain combines TRBV6-2 or TRBV6-3 with TRBJ2-3, with 10 bases identical to TRBD2. Germline loops: CDR1 MNHEY, CDR2 SVGEGT. Trimming removed 2 bases from V and 5 bases from J; junction bases left unmatched: 16. The CDR3 loop spans 19 amino acids. In DNA form, the CDR3 reads TGTGCCAGCAGTTACCCTCAAATTACAACTAGCGGGAAGGGAGATACGCAGTATTTT. Translating gives CASSYPQITTSGKGDTQYF.

The table lists this clonotype with a few counts. CDR3 in DNA: TGCAGCGTTAACAATAGTCCGGGACAGGGGATGAACACTGAAGCTTTCTTT. Translation gives CSVNNSPGQGMNTEAFF. The chain links TRBV29-1 to TRBJ1-1, with TRBD1 identical over 10 bases. The V gene end was trimmed by 5 bases and the J gene end by 0 bases; junction bases not matched to a gene: 12. CDR1 and CDR2 from the germline V gene are SQVTM and ANQGSEA. CDR3 size: 17 residues.

The chain couples TRBV5-1 to TRBJ2-2; 8 nucleotides line up with TRBD2. V shed 1 base, J shed 2 bases, and the junction held 10 bases outside the gene matches. The V gene's germline CDR1 is SGHRS and CDR2 YFSETQ. The CDR3 covers 18 residues. CDR3 in amino acids: CASSLKSASGSNTGELFF. Written as DNA, the CDR3 is TGCGCCAGCAGCTTGAAATCGGCTAGCGGGTCAAACACCGGGGAGCTGTTTTTT.

The chain recombines TRBV7-9 with TRBJ2-4; 9 nucleotides line up with TRBD2. Germline V gene lookup returns CDR1 SEHNR and CDR2 FQNEAQ (reference sequence). CDR3 length: 21 residues. V was pared by 5 bases and J by 0 bases, with 20 bases of the junction left unmatched. CDR3 DNA sequence: TGTGCCAGCAGCCTCAGAGGAGTTAGCGGGAGAGAGACGCTAGCCAAAAACATTCAGTACTTC. Its translation is CASSLRGVSGRETLAKNIQYF.

V is TRBV3-1 and J is TRBJ2-5; 8 nucleotides line up with TRBD2. Germline V gene data show CDR1 as LGHDT and CDR2 as YNNKEL (reference sequence). The junction had 23 bases not matched to a gene; V was cut back by 11 bases and J by 6 bases. The CDR3 runs to 17 residues. The chain's CDR3 is CACSLLQRGPRGKTQYF. CDR3 coding DNA: TGTGCCTGCTCCCTCCTCCAGCGGGGGCCGCGCGGAAAGACCCAGTACTTC.

This clonotype was found a few times. V gene TRBV30 combines with J gene TRBJ1-1; no firm D call. Trimming took 0 bases from V and 1 from J, leaving 9 bases between them. CDR1 and CDR2 from the germline V gene are GTSNPN and SVGIG (reference sequence). The CDR3 is 14 amino acids. The CDR3 here is CAWSVNRGNTEAFF. The CDR3 nucleotides read TGTGCCTGGAGTGTAAACCGAGGGAACACTGAAGCTTTCTTT.

This chain joins TRBV6-2 or TRBV6-3 and TRBJ2-1, with D possibly being TRBD1 or TRBD2 (5 bases each). The V end was cut by 2 bases, the J end by 3 bases, with 20 bases between. This CDR3 spans 18 amino acids. CDR1 and CDR2 (germline): MNHEY, SVGEGT. DNA for the CDR3: TGTGCCAGCAGTTACGGGGGTTGGAGAATAGCGCGCTACAATGAGCAGTTCTTC. Translated, it gives CASSYGGWRIARYNEQFF.

The CDR3 protein is CASSGDRGDEKLFF. CDR3 DNA sequence: TGCGCCAGCAGCGGGGACAGGGGGGATGAAAAACTGTTTTTT. The chain couples TRBV5-1 to TRBJ1-4; 11 bases match TRBD1. CDR1 is SGHRS and CDR2 is YFSETQ in the germline V gene. J was trimmed by 6 bases and V by 4 bases; bases with no gene match: 2. The CDR3 runs 14 residues.

The J gene is TRBJ1-2, the V gene TRBV20-1; D is unclear. The CDR3 runs 9 residues. Trimming pared 0 bases from V and 11 bases from J, leaving 4 bases between. Germline CDR1 reads DFQATT; CDR2 reads SNEGSKA (reference sequence). CDR3 nucleotides: TGCAGTGCTAGAGACGGGTACACCTTC. Its translation: CSARDGYTF.

The sample holds a few counts of this clonotype. This chain joins TRBV27 and TRBJ2-7; D ambiguous. The CDR3 runs to 15 residues. Germline CDR1 reads MNHEY; CDR2 reads SMNVEV (reference sequence). V was clipped by 3 bases and J by 1 base, with 13 bases between them. The chain's CDR3 is CASSFSVGGSYEQYF. The CDR3 coding sequence is TGTGCCAGCAGTTTCTCTGTTGGCGGATCCTACGAGCAGTACTTC.

This clonotype has just a few counts. V gene TRBV4-1 combines with J gene TRBJ2-5; weak D call: TRBD1 (6 bases). The V and J ends lost 4 bases and 0 bases respectively, with 9 bases between them. Germline values: CDR1 MGHRA, CDR2 YSYEKL. This CDR3 spans 14 amino acids. CDR3: CASSRDTNQETQYF. CDR3 nucleotide sequence: TGCGCCAGCAGCCGGGACACTAACCAAGAGACCCAGTACTTC.

The rearrangement links TRBV7-2 to TRBJ1-2; no clear D. Germline CDR1 and CDR2: SGHTA and FQGNSA. V was clipped by 1 base and J by 4 bases, with 10 bases between them. This CDR3 has 14 residues. The CDR3 DNA reads as TGTGCCAGCAGCTTAGGGCAGGTTTTCTATGGCTACACCTTC. It translates to CASSLGQVFYGYTF.

This clonotype was picked up many times. V and J are TRBV6-4 and TRBJ2-1, with 13 bases matching TRBD2. Germline V lookup: CDR1 MRHNA, CDR2 SNTAGT. This CDR3 contains 19 residues. J was trimmed by 9 bases and V by 5 bases; bases with no gene match: 19. CDR3 loop: CASSPAGLAGSGYKGEQFF. The CDR3 region has the DNA TGTGCCAGCAGTCCCGCGGGACTAGCGGGGAGTGGGTATAAGGGTGAGCAGTTCTTC.

Points on this clonotype: A much bigger clone sits one base away, suggesting this may be a read error. J is TRBJ2-1 and V is TRBV29-1, with D perhaps TRBD1 (6 bases). The V end was cut by 7 bases, the J end by 7 bases, with 14 bases between. The CDR3 spans 12 residues. CDR1 SQVTM and CDR2 ANQGSEA come from the germline V gene. CDR3 DNA: TGCAGCGACGTACAGGGTTTGAATGAGCAGTTCTTC. It is translated as CSDVQGLNEQFF.

This chain joins TRBV20-1 and TRBJ2-1, with D unresolved. Trimming pared 4 bases from V and 8 bases from J, leaving 18 bases between. Per the germline V gene, CDR1 is DFQATT and CDR2 is SNEGSKA (reference sequence). CDR3 length equals 14 residues. DNA for the CDR3: TGCAGTGCTAAGGTGGTGGTTGGGTCCTATGAGCAGTTCTTC. Its protein is CSAKVVVGSYEQFF.

This chain uses TRBV28 with TRBJ2-7, with 8 bases aligning to TRBD1. The CDR3 spans 15 residues. Germline assignment: CDR1 MDHEN and CDR2 SYDVKM. Germline trimming cut 1 base from V and 3 bases from J; bases unmatched to any gene: 5. The CDR3 DNA reads TGTGCCAGCAGTTTATTGACAGGGGAGGTCTACGAGCAGTACTTC. It codes for CASSLLTGEVYEQYF. Combining the CDR3 with reference TRBV28 and TRBJ2-7 gives the whole variable domain DVKVTQSSRYLVKRTGEKVFLECVQDMDHENMFWYRQDPGLGLRLIYFSYDVKMKEKGDIPEGYSVSREKKERFSLILESASTNQTSMYLCASSLLTGEVYEQYFGPGTRLTVT.

V gene TRBV24-1 combines with J gene TRBJ2-1; 14 bases align to TRBD2. This CDR3 spans 19 amino acids. The ends lost 3 bases at V and 2 bases at J; junction bases unmatched: 8. Germline lookup yields CDR1 KGHDR and CDR2 SFDVKD. The CDR3 DNA reads as TGTGCCACCAGTGATCCCTCGACTAGCGGGAGGGCCCCCTACAATGAGCAGTTCTTC. Translation gives CATSDPSTSGRAPYNEQFF.

The chain's CDR3 is CASSLGLAGRGGNEQFF. The CDR3 DNA reads as TGTGCCAGCAGCCTGGGACTAGCGGGGCGGGGGGGCAATGAGCAGTTCTTC. The chain links TRBV7-2 to TRBJ2-1; 13 nucleotides match TRBD2. Per the germline V gene, CDR1 is SGHTA and CDR2 is FQGNSA. Trimming took 5 bases from V and 6 from J; bases not matched to a gene: 10. This CDR3 comprises 17 residues.

This clonotype has more than one count but fewer than ten. The rearrangement links TRBV20-1 to TRBJ1-2, with 8 bases lining up with TRBD1. Germline lookup yields CDR1 DFQATT and CDR2 SNEGSKA (reference sequence). Trimming at V came to 3 bases and at J to 8 bases, leaving 8 bases not matched to a gene. This CDR3 has 13 amino acids. The CDR3 nucleotides are TGCAGTGCTAGGCAGGGGGCCGGGGGGGGCTACACCTTC. Residues: CSARQGAGGGYTF.

This clonotype was counted at least ten times. The chain joins TRBV28 to TRBJ1-5; no firm D call. Germline CDR1 and CDR2: MDHEN and SYDVKM. Trimming removed 2 bases at V and 0 bases at J, with 5 bases between. The CDR3 consists of 14 residues. CDR3 sequence: CASSLPGSNQPQHF. DNA of the CDR3: TGTGCCAGCAGTTTACCGGGTAGCAATCAGCCCCAGCATTTT.

The chain links TRBV5-1 to TRBJ2-7, with a tentative D call TRBD2 (7 bases). The CDR3 spans 15 residues. The germline CDR1 and CDR2 sequences are SGHRS and YFSETQ. The V gene lost 1 base and the J gene lost 4 bases, with 15 bases spanning the gap. The chain's CDR3 is CASSLLGGHSYEQYV. In DNA form, the CDR3 reads TGCGCCAGCAGCTTGTTGGGGGGGCATTCATACGAGCAGTACGTC.

This clonotype has a handful of counts. The genes are TRBV6-5 and TRBJ2-7; TRBD2 matches at 7 bases. Per the germline V gene, CDR1 is MNHEY and CDR2 is SVGAGI. This CDR3 is built from 15 residues. The V segment lost 2 bases and the J segment 5 bases; nucleotides outside the gene matches: 9. CDR3 in amino acids: CASSYGLGRDHEQYF. CDR3 sequence (DNA): TGTGCCAGCAGTTACGGCCTAGGGAGGGACCACGAGCAGTACTTC.

This chain joins TRBV20-1 and TRBJ2-7, with D perhaps given as TRBD1 or TRBD2 (5 bases each). Looked up from germline, CDR1 is DFQATT and CDR2 is SNEGSKA (reference sequence). The V and J ends lost 1 base and 3 bases respectively, with 7 bases between them. The CDR3 is 12 amino acids. CDR3 sequence: CSARGDHYEQYV. In nucleotides, the CDR3 is TGCAGTGCTAGAGGGGACCACTACGAGCAGTACGTC.

This clonotype has more than one count but fewer than ten. The chain employs TRBV20-1 and TRBJ1-2, with D maybe TRBD1 (6 bases). Trimming took 3 bases from V and 4 from J, leaving 15 bases between them. The CDR3 is 14 residues long. Germline CDR1 reads DFQATT; CDR2 reads SNEGSKA (reference sequence). The CDR3 spells CSARTRTAPYGYTF. The CDR3 DNA sequence: TGCAGTGCTAGGACCAGGACAGCCCCCTATGGCTACACCTTC.

The chain has TRBV7-9 and TRBJ2-1; TRBD2 might be the D (6 bases). CDR3 length: 16 residues. Germline values: CDR1 SEHNR, CDR2 FQNEAQ (reference sequence). Trimming took 5 bases from V and 5 from J, leaving 19 bases between them. CDR3 in DNA: TGTGCCAGCAGCCCGGGACTCCGAGGAGGGCACAATGAGCAGTTCTTC. Protein: CASSPGLRGGHNEQFF.

The chain joins TRBV4-2 to TRBJ2-5, with 7 bases aligning to TRBD1. The CDR3 length is 18 residues. Germline CDR1 and CDR2: LGHNA and YNFKEQ. Unmatched junction bases numbered 17, after V lost 0 bases and J lost 7 bases. The CDR3, as DNA: TGTGCCAGCAGCCAAGAAACGGGCCCGGGACAGCCTCGAGGGACCCAGTACTTC. Translating it yields CASSQETGPGQPRGTQYF.

Here the CDR3 DNA reads TGTGCCAGCAGTAAACAGACTGTACCCACAGATACGCAGTATTTT. It yields the protein CASSKQTVPTDTQYF. This chain uses TRBV2 with TRBJ2-3; D gene ambiguous. Germline lookup yields CDR1 SNHLY and CDR2 FYNNEI. This CDR3 spans 15 amino acids. The germline V and J ends were trimmed by 5 bases and 2 bases, with 14 bases remaining between them.

The chain couples TRBV6-5 to TRBJ1-5, with D tentatively TRBD1 (5 bases). This CDR3 comprises 17 residues. The V and J ends lost 4 bases and 0 bases respectively, with 16 bases between them. The germline CDR1 and CDR2 sequences are MNHEY and SVGAGI. The CDR3 DNA sequence: TGTGCCAGCAGTTTGGGGAGGGGCATAGGTAGCAATCAGCCCCAGCATTTT. Translation gives CASSLGRGIGSNQPQHF.

This clonotype has just a few counts. The chain combines TRBV7-2 with TRBJ2-3; D might be TRBD1 or TRBD2, each matching 5 bases. V gave up 2 bases and J gave up 2 bases, with 14 bases separating them. The CDR3 runs to 16 residues. CDR1 is SGHTA, CDR2 FQGNSA, per germline. The CDR3 region is CASSLWFGGITDTQYF. CDR3 in DNA: TGTGCCAGCAGCTTATGGTTTGGGGGAATCACAGATACGCAGTATTTT.

A single count supports this clonotype. The rearrangement uses TRBV4-3 and TRBJ2-7, with D maybe TRBD1 (6 bases). The CDR3 has 17 residues. The germline V gene has CDR1 LGHNA and CDR2 YSLEER. The ends were cut back, 1 base at V and 2 bases at J, with 18 bases in the middle. The CDR3 region is CASSQVPLRGMPYEQYF. CDR3 DNA sequence: TGCGCCAGCAGCCAAGTCCCCCTGAGGGGGATGCCCTACGAGCAGTACTTC.